This T cell receptor (beta chain) stems from a study of T cells in Graves' hyperthyroidism and ophthalmopathy. Study-level background: Peripheral blood was taken when the disease was first diagnosed, before any treatment began. Study outcomes and limitations: Blood also showed most of the thyroid clonotypes that were expanded above 0.001.

There were TCR beta CDR3 regions amplified from RNA transcripts. Using the HTBI primer set, a first-round RT-PCR was run on the TCR CDR3. Each CDR3 protein gets one entry after TCRdb re-called the multiplex PCR reads with MiXCR. The sample consists of over 500,000 distinct CDR3 sequences, approximately 16% of them appearing once. The table lists this clonotype with many counts. Its antigen is still unknown. After removal of 5 bases from V and 10 bases from J, the junction contained 3 bases not matched to a gene. Germline V gene lookup returns CDR1 MDHEN and CDR2 SYDVKM. The CDR3 totals 11 residues. The specimen was blood. The sequence came from a woman in her twenties or thirties with Graves' ophthalmopathy. The chain couples TRBV28 to TRBJ2-3, with TRBD2 matching over 7 bases. Written as DNA, the CDR3 is TGTGCCAGCAGTCTCGGGGGGTCGCAGTATTTT. Residues: CASSLGGSQYF. Full variable domain (outside the CDR3, taken from reference TRBV28 and TRBJ2-3): DVKVTQSSRYLVKRTGEKVFLECVQDMDHENMFWYRQDPGLGLRLIYFSYDVKMKEKGDIPEGYSVSREKKERFSLILESASTNQTSMYLCASSLGGSQYFGPGTRLTVL.